The clone carrying this T cell receptor (beta chain) was seen a few times. These data are taken from a study of T cell responses to AZD1222 COVID-19 vaccine. The CDR3 totals 19 residues. Germline V gene data show CDR1 as SGDLS and CDR2 as YYNGEE. The V and J ends lost 0 bases and 0 bases, in that order; junction bases with no gene match: 12. Second-dose schedules of about 4 or about 12 weeks were combined. Method: immunoSEQ multiplex PCR; TCRdb's copy keeps in-frame clones and lacks some. Of some 120,000 clones listed, 75% to 90% were seen once; the top ten hold approximately 4.7%. The receptor comes from an adult who received the AZD1222 COVID-19 vaccine. The genes are TRBV9 and TRBJ1-3, with TRBD1 identical over 7 bases. This specimen consisted of peripheral blood, obtained 28 days after the second AZD1222 dose. The CDR3 is CASSVGGRGTINSGNTIYF. The CDR3 DNA sequence: TGTGCCAGCAGCGTAGGAGGCAGGGGGACTATAAACTCTGGAAACACCATATATTTT.